These T cell receptor beta chains were read from a single sample in a study of graft-versus-host responses after intestinal transplantation. No cognate antigen is known for these TCRs. TCRdb's copy holds only in-frame clones and misses some; the assay was immunoSEQ multiplex PCR. The table records 120,000 or so clones, 93% of them present only once. This material consisted of unstimulated CD8+ T cells sorted from spleen or lymph node cells, taken before intestinal transplant. The receptors were gathered from a human donor who received an intestinal transplant. Both conserved end residues are part of each CDR3. Fields, in order: V gene, clone size, J gene, D gene, CDR3 protein, CDR3 DNA. A D gene is named only where the DNA matches it firmly. Expanded clones are given a class, and other clones once, few, many or no size at all.

V: TRBV27; size: .; J: TRBJ2-1; D: .; CDR3: CASSLTGASPHNEQFF; DNA: TGTGCCAGCAGCCTAACGGGGGCGTCTCCCCACAATGAGCAGTTCTTC
V: TRBV18; size: .; J: TRBJ2-7; D: .; CDR3: CASSPPGVTYEQYF; DNA: TGTGCCAGCTCACCCCCAGGGGTTACCTACGAGCAGTACTTC
V: TRBV11-2; size: .; J: TRBJ2-4; D: TRBD1; CDR3: CASSLLTGTDIQYF; DNA: TGTGCCAGCAGCTTATTGACAGGGACGGACATTCAGTACTTC
V: TRBV14; size: .; J: TRBJ1-2; D: .; CDR3: CASSQDLNGMQRGYTF; DNA: TGTGCCAGCAGCCAAGATCTAAACGGAATGCAGCGTGGCTACACCTTC
V: TRBV11-2; size: .; J: TRBJ2-1; D: TRBD2; CDR3: CASSSGLAGYEQFF; DNA: TGTGCCAGCAGCTCGGGACTAGCGGGGTATGAGCAGTTCTTC
V: TRBV15; size: once; J: TRBJ1-4; D: TRBD1; CDR3: CATSRAGQGVGEKLFF; DNA: TGTGCCACCAGCAGAGCCGGACAGGGGGTTGGTGAAAAACTGTTTTTT
V: TRBV29-1; size: .; J: TRBJ2-7; D: TRBD2; CDR3: CSVIFGLAGGYEQYF; DNA: TGCAGCGTTATCTTCGGACTAGCGGGAGGGTACGAGCAGTACTTC
V: TRBV30; size: .; J: TRBJ2-7; D: .; CDR3: CAWSGAWGRLEQYF; DNA: TGTGCCTGGAGTGGCGCTTGGGGCCGGCTCGAGCAGTACTTC
V: TRBV27; size: .; J: TRBJ2-2; D: .; CDR3: CASSPLYRNTGELFF; DNA: TGTGCCAGCAGTCCGCTTTATCGTAACACCGGGGAGCTGTTTTTT
V: TRBV9; size: .; J: TRBJ2-1; D: TRBD2; CDR3: CASSASGPSYNEQFF; DNA: TGTGCCAGCAGCGCTAGCGGGCCCTCCTACAATGAGCAGTTCTTC
V: TRBV28; size: .; J: TRBJ2-1; D: .; CDR3: CASSFLSGAYNEQFF; DNA: TGTGCCAGCAGTTTTCTTTCGGGCGCGTACAATGAGCAGTTCTTC
V: TRBV19; size: .; J: TRBJ1-2; D: TRBD1; CDR3: CASSSTGIGYTF; DNA: TGTGCCAGTAGTTCGACAGGGATCGGCTACACCTTC
V: TRBV28; size: once; J: TRBJ1-5; D: .; CDR3: CASSLSGKGNQPQHF; DNA: TGTGCCAGCAGTTTATCCGGGAAGGGGAATCAGCCCCAGCATTTT
V: TRBV30; size: .; J: TRBJ2-2; D: .; CDR3: CAWSAGTQNTGELFF; DNA: TGTGCCTGGAGTGCCGGGACTCAGAACACCGGGGAGCTGTTTTTT
V: TRBV6-9; size: .; J: TRBJ1-2; D: TRBD1; CDR3: CASSLGPGTGAGYTF; DNA: TGTGCCAGCAGCCTAGGACCCGGGACAGGGGCCGGCTACACCTTC
V: TRBV6-5; size: .; J: TRBJ2-7; D: .; CDR3: CASSYPRRGLYEQYF; DNA: TGTGCCAGCAGTTACCCAAGAAGAGGATTATACGAGCAGTACTTC
V: TRBV27; size: .; J: TRBJ1-2; D: TRBD1; CDR3: CASSLTGVHGYTF; DNA: TGTGCCAGCAGTCTCACAGGGGTTCATGGCTACACCTTC
V: TRBV27; size: .; J: TRBJ1-1; D: .; CDR3: CASTPRAEDGTEAFF; DNA: TGTGCCAGCACTCCCCGCGCGGAGGACGGTACTGAAGCTTTCTTT